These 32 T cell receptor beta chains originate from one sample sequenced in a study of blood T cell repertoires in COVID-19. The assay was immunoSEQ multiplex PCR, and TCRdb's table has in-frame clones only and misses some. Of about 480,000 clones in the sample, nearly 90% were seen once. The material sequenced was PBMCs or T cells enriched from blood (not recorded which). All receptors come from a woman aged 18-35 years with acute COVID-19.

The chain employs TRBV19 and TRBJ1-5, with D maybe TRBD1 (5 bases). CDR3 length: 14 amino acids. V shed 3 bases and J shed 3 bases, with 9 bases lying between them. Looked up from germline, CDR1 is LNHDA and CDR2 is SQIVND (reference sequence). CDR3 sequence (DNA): TGTGCCAGTAGTATTCCAGGGTACAATCAGCCCCAGCATTTT. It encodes CASSIPGYNQPQHF.

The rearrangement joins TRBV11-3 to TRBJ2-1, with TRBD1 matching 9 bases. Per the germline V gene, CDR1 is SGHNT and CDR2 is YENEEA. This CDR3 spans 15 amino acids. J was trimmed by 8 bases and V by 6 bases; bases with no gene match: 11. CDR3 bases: TGTGCCAGCAGTTTACAGGGGGCCTCAGGCTATGAGCAGTTCTTC. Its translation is CASSLQGASGYEQFF.

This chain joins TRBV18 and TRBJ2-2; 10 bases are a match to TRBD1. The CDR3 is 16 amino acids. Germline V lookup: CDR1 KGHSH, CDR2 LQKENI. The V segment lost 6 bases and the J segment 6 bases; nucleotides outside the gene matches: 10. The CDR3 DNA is TGTGCCAGCTCGTCATCGACAGGGGGCTATTCCGGGGAGCTGTTTTTT. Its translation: CASSSSTGGYSGELFF.

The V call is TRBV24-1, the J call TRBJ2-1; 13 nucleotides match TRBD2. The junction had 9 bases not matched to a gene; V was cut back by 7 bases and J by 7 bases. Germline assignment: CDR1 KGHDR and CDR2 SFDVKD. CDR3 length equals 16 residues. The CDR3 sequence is CATSVGGTSGTNEQFF. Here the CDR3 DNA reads TGTGCCACCAGCGTAGGCGGGACTAGCGGGACGAATGAGCAGTTCTTC.

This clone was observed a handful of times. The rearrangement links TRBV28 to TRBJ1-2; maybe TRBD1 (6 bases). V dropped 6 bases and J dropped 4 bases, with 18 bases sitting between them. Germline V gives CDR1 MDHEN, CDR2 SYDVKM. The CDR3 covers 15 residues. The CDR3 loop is CASSPYQQGSYGYTF. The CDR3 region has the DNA TGTGCCAGCAGCCCCTATCAACAGGGATCCTATGGCTACACCTTC.

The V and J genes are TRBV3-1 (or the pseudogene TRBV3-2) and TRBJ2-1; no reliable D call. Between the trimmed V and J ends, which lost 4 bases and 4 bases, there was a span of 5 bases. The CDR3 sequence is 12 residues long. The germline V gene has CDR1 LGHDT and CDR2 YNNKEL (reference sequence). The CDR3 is CASSPRYNEQFF. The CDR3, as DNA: TGTGCCAGCAGCCCGAGGTACAATGAGCAGTTCTTC.

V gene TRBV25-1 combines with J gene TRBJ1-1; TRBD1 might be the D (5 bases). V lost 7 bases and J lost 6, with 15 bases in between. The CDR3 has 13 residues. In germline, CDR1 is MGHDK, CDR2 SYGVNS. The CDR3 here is CASTFQGLAEAFF. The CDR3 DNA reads TGTGCCAGCACATTTCAGGGTTTGGCTGAAGCTTTCTTT.

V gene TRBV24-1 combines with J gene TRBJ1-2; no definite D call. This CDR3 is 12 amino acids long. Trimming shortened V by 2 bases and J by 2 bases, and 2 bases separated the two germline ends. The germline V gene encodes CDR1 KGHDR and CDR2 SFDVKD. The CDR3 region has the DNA TGTGCCACCAGTGATTCAAACTATGGCTACACCTTC. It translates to CATSDSNYGYTF.

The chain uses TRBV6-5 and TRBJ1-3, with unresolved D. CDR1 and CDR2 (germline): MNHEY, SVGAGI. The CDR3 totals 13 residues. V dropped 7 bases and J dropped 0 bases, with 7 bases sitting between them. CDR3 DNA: TGTGCCAGCATGTTGAGCTCTGGAAACACCATATATTTT. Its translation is CASMLSSGNTIYF.

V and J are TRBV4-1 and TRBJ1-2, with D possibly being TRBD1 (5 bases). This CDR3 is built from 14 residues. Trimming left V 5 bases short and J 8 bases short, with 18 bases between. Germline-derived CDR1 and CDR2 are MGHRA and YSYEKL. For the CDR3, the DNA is TGCGCCAGCAGCTCCGGACGGGGGTCGAAAGGCTACACCTTC. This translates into CASSSGRGSKGYTF.

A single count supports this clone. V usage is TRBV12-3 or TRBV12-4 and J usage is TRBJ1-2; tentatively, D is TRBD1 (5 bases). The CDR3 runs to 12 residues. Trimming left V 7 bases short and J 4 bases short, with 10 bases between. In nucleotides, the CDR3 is TGTGCCAGCAATCTGGGGGGCTATGGCTACACCTTC. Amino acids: CASNLGGYGYTF.

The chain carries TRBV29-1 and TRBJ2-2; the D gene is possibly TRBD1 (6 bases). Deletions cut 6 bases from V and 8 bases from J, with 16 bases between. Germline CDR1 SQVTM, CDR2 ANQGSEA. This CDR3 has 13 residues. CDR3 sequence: CSVEGHVGGELFF. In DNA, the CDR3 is TGCAGCGTCGAGGGACACGTAGGAGGGGAGCTGTTTTTT.

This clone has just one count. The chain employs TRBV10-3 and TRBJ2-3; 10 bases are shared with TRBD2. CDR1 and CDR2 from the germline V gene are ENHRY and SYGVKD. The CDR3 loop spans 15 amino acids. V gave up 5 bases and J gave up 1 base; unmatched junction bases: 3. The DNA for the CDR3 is TGTGCCATCAGTCGGCTAGCGGGGGGCACAGATACGCAGTATTTT. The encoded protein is CAISRLAGGTDTQYF.

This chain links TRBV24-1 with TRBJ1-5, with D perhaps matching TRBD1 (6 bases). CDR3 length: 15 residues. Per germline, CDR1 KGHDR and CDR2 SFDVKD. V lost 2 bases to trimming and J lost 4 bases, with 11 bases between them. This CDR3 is CATSDSGTWNQPQHF. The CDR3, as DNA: TGTGCCACCAGTGATTCCGGGACATGGAATCAGCCCCAGCATTTT.

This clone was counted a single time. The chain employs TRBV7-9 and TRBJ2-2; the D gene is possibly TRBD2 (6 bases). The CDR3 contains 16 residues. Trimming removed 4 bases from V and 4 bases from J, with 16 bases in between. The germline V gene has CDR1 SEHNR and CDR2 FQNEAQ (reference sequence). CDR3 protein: CASSYGRAGFTGELFF. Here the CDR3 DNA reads TGTGCCAGCAGCTACGGACGGGCGGGGTTCACCGGGGAGCTGTTTTTT.

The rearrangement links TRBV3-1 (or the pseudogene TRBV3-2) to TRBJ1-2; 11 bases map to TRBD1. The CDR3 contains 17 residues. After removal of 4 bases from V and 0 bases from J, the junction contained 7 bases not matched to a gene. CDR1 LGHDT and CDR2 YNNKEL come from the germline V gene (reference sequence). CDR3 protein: CASSRGQGANPNYGYTF. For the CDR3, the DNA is TGTGCCAGCAGCCGCGGACAGGGGGCCAACCCTAACTATGGCTACACCTTC.

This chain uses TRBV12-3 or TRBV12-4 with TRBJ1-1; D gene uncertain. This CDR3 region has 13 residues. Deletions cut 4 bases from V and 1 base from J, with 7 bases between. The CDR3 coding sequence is TGTGCCAGCAGTTCCTGGGCGAACACTGAAGCTTTCTTT. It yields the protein CASSSWANTEAFF.

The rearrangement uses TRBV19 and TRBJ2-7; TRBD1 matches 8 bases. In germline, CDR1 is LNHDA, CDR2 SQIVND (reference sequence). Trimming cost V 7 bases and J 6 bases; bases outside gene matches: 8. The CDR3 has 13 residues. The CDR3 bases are TGTGCCAGTATGCGGCAGGGGGCTGTCGAGCAGTACTTC. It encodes CASMRQGAVEQYF.

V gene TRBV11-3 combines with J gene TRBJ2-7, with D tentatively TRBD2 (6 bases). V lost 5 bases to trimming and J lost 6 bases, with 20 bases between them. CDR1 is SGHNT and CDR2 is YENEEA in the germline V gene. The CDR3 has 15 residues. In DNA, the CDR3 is TGTGCCAGCAGCCCACCGGTAGCGGCAAAGGGCGAGCAGTACTTC. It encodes CASSPPVAAKGEQYF.

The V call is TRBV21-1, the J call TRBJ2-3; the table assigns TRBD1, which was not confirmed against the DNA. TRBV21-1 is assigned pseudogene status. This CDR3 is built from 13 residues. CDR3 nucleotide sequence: TGTGCCAGCAGCCATCCAGGGGGGAATACGCAGTATTTT. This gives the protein CASSHPGGNTQYF.

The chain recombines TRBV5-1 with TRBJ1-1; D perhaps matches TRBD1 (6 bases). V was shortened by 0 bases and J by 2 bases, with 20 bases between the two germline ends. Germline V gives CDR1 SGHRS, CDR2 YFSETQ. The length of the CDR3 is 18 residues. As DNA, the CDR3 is TGCGCCAGCAGCTTGGGTAGTGCGGGGGCCGCGGGAAACACTGAAGCTTTCTTT. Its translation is CASSLGSAGAAGNTEAFF.

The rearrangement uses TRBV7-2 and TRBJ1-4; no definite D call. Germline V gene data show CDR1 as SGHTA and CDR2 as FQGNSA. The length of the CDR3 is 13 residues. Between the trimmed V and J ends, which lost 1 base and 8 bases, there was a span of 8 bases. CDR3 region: CASSLVAEEKLFF. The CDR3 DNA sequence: TGTGCCAGCAGCTTAGTGGCAGAAGAAAAACTGTTTTTT.

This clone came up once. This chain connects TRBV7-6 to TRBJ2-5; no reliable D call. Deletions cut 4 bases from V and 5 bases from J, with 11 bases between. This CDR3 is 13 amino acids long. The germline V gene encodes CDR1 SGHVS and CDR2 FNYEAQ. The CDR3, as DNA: TGTGCCAGCAGCTCCCTCCTTCTTGAGACCCAGTACTTC. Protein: CASSSLLLETQYF.

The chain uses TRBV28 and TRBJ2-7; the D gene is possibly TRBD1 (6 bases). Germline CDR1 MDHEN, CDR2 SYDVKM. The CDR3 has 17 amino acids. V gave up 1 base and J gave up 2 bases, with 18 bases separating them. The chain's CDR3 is CASSLSIMGAGAYEQYF. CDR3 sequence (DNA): TGTGCCAGCAGTTTATCTATTATGGGGGCTGGGGCCTACGAGCAGTACTTC.

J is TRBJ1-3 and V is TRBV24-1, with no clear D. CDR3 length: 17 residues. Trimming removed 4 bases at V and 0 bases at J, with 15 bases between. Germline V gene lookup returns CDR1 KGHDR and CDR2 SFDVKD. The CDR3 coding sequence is TGTGCCACCAGTGAAGTAAAGAGGGCTTTCTCTGGAAACACCATATATTTT. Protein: CATSEVKRAFSGNTIYF.

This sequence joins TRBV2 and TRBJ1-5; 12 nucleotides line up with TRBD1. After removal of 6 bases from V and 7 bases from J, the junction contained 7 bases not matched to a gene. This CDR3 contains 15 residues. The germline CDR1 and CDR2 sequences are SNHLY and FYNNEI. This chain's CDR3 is CASRAGTGGRQPQHF. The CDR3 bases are TGTGCCAGCAGGGCCGGGACAGGGGGCCGCCAGCCCCAGCATTTT. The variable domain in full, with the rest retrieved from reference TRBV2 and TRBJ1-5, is EPEVTQTPSHQVTQMGQEVILRCVPISNHLYFYWYRQILGQKVEFLVSFYNNEISEKSEIFDDQFSVERPDGSNFTLKIRSTKLEDSAMYFCASRAGTGGRQPQHFGDGTRLSIL.

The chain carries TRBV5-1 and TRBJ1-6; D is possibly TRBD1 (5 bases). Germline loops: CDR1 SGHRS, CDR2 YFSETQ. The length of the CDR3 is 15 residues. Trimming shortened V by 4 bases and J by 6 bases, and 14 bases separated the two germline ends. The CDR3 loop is CASSPQGRVNSPLHF. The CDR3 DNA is TGCGCCAGCAGCCCGCAGGGTCGGGTTAATTCACCCCTCCACTTT.

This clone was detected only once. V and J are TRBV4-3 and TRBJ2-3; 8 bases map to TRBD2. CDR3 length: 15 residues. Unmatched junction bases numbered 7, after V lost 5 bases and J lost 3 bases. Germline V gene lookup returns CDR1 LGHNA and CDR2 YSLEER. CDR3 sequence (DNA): TGCGCCAGCAGCGGAAATAGCGGGAAGACAGATACGCAGTATTTT. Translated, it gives CASSGNSGKTDTQYF.

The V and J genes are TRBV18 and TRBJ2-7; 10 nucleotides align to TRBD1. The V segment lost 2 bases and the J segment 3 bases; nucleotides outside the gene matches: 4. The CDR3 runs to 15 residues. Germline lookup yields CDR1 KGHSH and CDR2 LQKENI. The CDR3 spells CASSPSGTGVYEQYF. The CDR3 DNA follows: TGTGCCAGCTCACCATCCGGGACAGGGGTCTACGAGCAGTACTTC. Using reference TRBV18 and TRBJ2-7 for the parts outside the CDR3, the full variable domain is NAGVMQNPRHLVRRRGQEARLRCSPMKGHSHVYWYRQLPEEGLKFMVYLQKENIIDESGMPKERFSAEFPKEGPSILRIQQVVRGDSAAYFCASSPSGTGVYEQYFGPGTRLTVT.

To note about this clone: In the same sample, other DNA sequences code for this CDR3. This CDR3 reads CSVLSSYEQYF. DNA of the CDR3: TGCAGCGTCCTCAGCTCCTACGAGCAGTACTTC. The chain carries TRBV29-1 and TRBJ2-7; D call uncertain. The CDR3 has 11 amino acids. V gave up 6 bases and J gave up 0 bases, with 6 bases separating them. The germline V gene has CDR1 SQVTM and CDR2 ANQGSEA.

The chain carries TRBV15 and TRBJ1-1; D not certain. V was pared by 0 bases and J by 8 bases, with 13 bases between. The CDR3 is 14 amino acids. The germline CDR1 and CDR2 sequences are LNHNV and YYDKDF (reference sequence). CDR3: CATSRDLSQVEAFF. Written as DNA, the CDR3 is TGTGCCACCAGCAGAGACCTCTCCCAGGTAGAAGCTTTCTTT.

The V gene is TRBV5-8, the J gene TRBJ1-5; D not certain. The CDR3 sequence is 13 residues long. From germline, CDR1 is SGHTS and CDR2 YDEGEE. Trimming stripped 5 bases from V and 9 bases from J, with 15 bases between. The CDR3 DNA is TGTGCCAGCAGTGCCCCGGGGTGGGGGCCCCAGCATTTT. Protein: CASSAPGWGPQHF.